This TCR beta chain derives from a study of blood T cell repertoires in COVID-19. This CDR3 has 12 amino acids. From germline, CDR1 is LNHDA and CDR2 SQIVND (reference sequence). Trimming left V 3 bases short and J 7 bases short, with 7 bases between. Per the original data handling: Estimated nucleated cell counts came from reference gene primer amplification. Data came from immunoSEQ multiplex PCR; TCRdb stores just in-frame clones and leaves some out. D and trimming come from the DNA, and the V and J calls and clone size come from that table. Of about 260,000 clones detected, about 86% appear once; the ten largest clones hold approximately 4%. Those who participated ranged in age from roughly 18 to 89 years and resided in about two dozen US areas.

This receptor was identified in a man aged 25 to 45 with acute COVID-19. Material for sequencing was PBMCs or T cells enriched from blood (not recorded which). This chain joins TRBV19 and TRBJ1-3; D not resolved. Written as DNA, the CDR3 is TGTGCCAGTAGTATTAGTCTGAACACCATATATTTT. Translated, it gives CASSISLNTIYF.